Many counts were recorded for the clone carrying this T cell receptor (beta chain). The sample belongs to a study of T cell repertoires in cytomegalovirus infection. TCRdb processed the reads anew with MiXCR; each CDR3 protein has one entry. The top ten hold 18% of the sample, which has 120,000 to 150,000 distinct CDR3 sequences, 5.5% to 7% seen once. Germline CDR1 is SGHTA and CDR2 is FQGNSA. The trim removed 5 bases at V and 8 bases at J, leaving 5 bases unmatched. This CDR3 comprises 14 residues. This clonotype was obtained from a human donor in good health (CMV status not recorded). Some clones in this sample may be carry-over from other donors' samples. Sample: PBMCs. The V gene is TRBV7-2, the J gene TRBJ1-6, with 8 bases matching TRBD1. The CDR3 DNA sequence: TGTGCCAGCAGCCGGGGGACAGGCCATTCACCCCTCCACTTT. Encoded protein: CASSRGTGHSPLHF.